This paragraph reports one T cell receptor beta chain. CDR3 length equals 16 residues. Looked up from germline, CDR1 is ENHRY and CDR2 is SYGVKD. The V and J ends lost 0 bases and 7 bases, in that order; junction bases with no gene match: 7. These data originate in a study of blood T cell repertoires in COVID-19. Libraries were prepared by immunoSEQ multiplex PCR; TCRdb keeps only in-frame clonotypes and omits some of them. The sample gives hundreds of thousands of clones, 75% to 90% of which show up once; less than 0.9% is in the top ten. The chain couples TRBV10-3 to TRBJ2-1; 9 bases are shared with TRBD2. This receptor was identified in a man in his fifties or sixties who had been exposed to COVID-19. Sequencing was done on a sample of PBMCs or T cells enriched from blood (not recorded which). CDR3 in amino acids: CAISESLAGIGNEQFF. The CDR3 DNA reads TGTGCCATCAGTGAGTCCCTAGCGGGGATCGGTAATGAGCAGTTCTTC.